What follows are 19 T cell receptor beta chains derived from one specimen sequenced in a study of cytomegalovirus exposure and HLA in healthy donors. The PCR was carried out with 60 Vbeta primers and 13 Jbeta primers. Only in-frame clones appear in the TCRdb table, and some are missing; sequencing was by immunoSEQ multiplex PCR. This sample has 75,000 to 95,000 clones; about 80% occur once, and the top ten carry 3% to 3.5%. The source material was PBMCs. Receptor source: a man over 45 in good health and CMV-seronegative.

Comment on this clone: A read error may produce the germline difference seen at one junction end. The chain links TRBV7-7 to TRBJ2-3, with D perhaps TRBD1 (6 bases). Germline V lookup: CDR1 SSHAT, CDR2 FNYEAQ (reference sequence). The length of the CDR3 is 14 residues. The CDR3 loop is CASSLGHGTDTQYF. In DNA, the CDR3 is TGTGCTAGCAGCTTGGGACATGGCACAGATACGCAGTATTTT. The whole variable domain, remainder taken from reference TRBV7-7 and TRBJ2-3, is GAGVSQSPRYKVTKRGQDVTLRCDPISSHATLYWYQQALGQGPEFLTYFNYEAQPDKSGLPSDRFSAERPEGSISTLTIQRTEQRDSAMYRCASSLGHGTDTQYFGPGTRLTVL.

This rearrangement joins TRBV27 to TRBJ1-5; TRBD1 matches 7 bases. V dropped 5 bases and J dropped 1; count of bases not matched to a gene: 17. Germline V gene lookup returns CDR1 MNHEY and CDR2 SMNVEV (reference sequence). The CDR3 extends over 19 amino acids. The CDR3 protein is CASSPVPNDRAWSNQPQHF. CDR3 nucleotide sequence: TGTGCCAGCAGTCCCGTACCCAACGACAGGGCGTGGAGCAATCAGCCCCAGCATTTT.

The rearrangement links TRBV15 to TRBJ2-3; 8 positions agree with TRBD2. The germline CDR1 and CDR2 sequences are LNHNV and YYDKDF (reference sequence). CDR3 length: 16 amino acids. V dropped 0 bases and J dropped 7; count of bases not matched to a gene: 9. In nucleotides, the CDR3 is TGTGCCACCAGCAGAGAAGGAGCGGGGGCCATTAATACGCAGTATTTT. This codes for CATSREGAGAINTQYF.

The chain carries TRBV4-1 and TRBJ2-5, with D possibly being TRBD1 (7 bases). The J call may be mistaken, given a closer DNA end match to TRBJ2-7. This CDR3 is 15 amino acids long. The germline V gene has CDR1 MGHRA and CDR2 YSYEKL. Written as DNA, the CDR3 is TGCGCCAGCAGCTCCCAAGGGGCAGGGGGGATCGAGCAGTACTTC. Its protein product is CASSSQGAGGIEQYF.

This clone appeared a few times. The rearrangement uses TRBV2 and TRBJ1-2; D is undetermined. V lost 4 bases, J lost 3 bases, and 6 bases lay in between. The CDR3 runs to 12 residues. CDR1 and CDR2 (germline): SNHLY, FYNNEI. In DNA, the CDR3 is TGTGCCAGCAGTGTCGGGGACTATGGCTACACCTTC. Protein sequence: CASSVGDYGYTF.

This clone turned up a few times. This rearrangement joins TRBV4-2 to TRBJ2-1, with 7 bases lining up with TRBD2. The CDR3 consists of 15 residues. CDR1 is LGHNA and CDR2 is YNFKEQ in the germline V gene. Trimming cost V 5 bases and J 8 bases; bases outside gene matches: 12. CDR3 amino acids: CASSFRGEGSDEQFF. The CDR3 DNA reads as TGTGCCAGCAGCTTCCGTGGGGAGGGTTCCGATGAGCAGTTCTTC.

This chain joins TRBV18 and TRBJ1-1; TRBD1 is a possible D gene (6 bases). V dropped 3 bases and J dropped 4 bases, with 18 bases sitting between them. The CDR3 is made up of 16 amino acids. The V gene's germline CDR1 is KGHSH and CDR2 LQKENI. The CDR3 loop reads CASSPLTTGLGTEAFF. CDR3 sequence (DNA): TGTGCCAGCTCACCGCTCACTACAGGGTTGGGCACTGAAGCTTTCTTT. Using reference TRBV18 and TRBJ1-1 for the parts outside the CDR3, the full variable domain is NAGVMQNPRHLVRRRGQEARLRCSPMKGHSHVYWYRQLPEEGLKFMVYLQKENIIDESGMPKERFSAEFPKEGPSILRIQQVVRGDSAAYFCASSPLTTGLGTEAFFGQGTRLTVV.

The V gene is TRBV6-1, the J gene TRBJ2-5; the D gene is possibly TRBD1 (6 bases). Germline loops: CDR1 MNHNS, CDR2 SASEGT. Trimming removed 2 bases at V and 7 bases at J, with 11 bases between. This CDR3 comprises 13 residues. The CDR3 coding sequence is TGTGCCAGCAGTGAAAACAGGGTGCTGACCCAGTACTTC. This codes for CASSENRVLTQYF.

The chain carries TRBV9 and TRBJ2-5; perhaps TRBD1 as D (7 bases). Germline loops: CDR1 SGDLS, CDR2 YYNGEE. V lost 4 bases, J lost 4 bases, and 23 bases lay in between. The CDR3 length is 17 residues. The CDR3 DNA reads as TGTGCCAGCAGCTTTGGAGGGAACAGGGGTATCCCAGAGACCCAGTACTTC. Its protein product is CASSFGGNRGIPETQYF.

This chain uses TRBV13 with TRBJ1-1; D unresolved. The germline gives CDR1 PRHDT, CDR2 FYEKMQ (reference sequence). The CDR3 consists of 13 residues. Deletions cut 2 bases from V and 1 base from J, with 5 bases between. CDR3 bases: TGTGCCAGCAGCTTACCCGGGAACACTGAAGCTTTCTTT. It translates to CASSLPGNTEAFF.

V usage is TRBV5-3 and J usage is TRBJ1-1, with D possibly TRBD1 on 5 matching bases. TRBV5-3 is marked as an open reading frame, function uncertain. Trimming cost V 4 bases and J 1 base, with 14 bases left between them. The CDR3 extends over 15 amino acids. The CDR3 protein is CARSEVEGTNTEAFF. The CDR3 coding sequence is TGTGCCAGAAGCGAGGTGGAGGGGACGAACACTGAAGCTTTCTTT.

This clone was picked up a small number of times. This chain joins TRBV4-1 and TRBJ1-4; D ambiguous. The CDR3 length is 15 residues. Trimming stripped 1 base from V and 4 bases from J, with 10 bases between. CDR1 is MGHRA, CDR2 YSYEKL, per germline. As DNA, the CDR3 is TGCGCCAGCAGCCAAGGTGGCCAGGTTAATGAAAAACTGTTTTTT. This translates into CASSQGGQVNEKLFF.

The J gene is TRBJ1-1, the V gene TRBV11-3; D is ambiguous. CDR3 length: 13 amino acids. V dropped 5 bases and J dropped 1 base, with 8 bases sitting between them. Germline V gives CDR1 SGHNT, CDR2 YENEEA. CDR3 in amino acids: CASSVQANTEAFF. In DNA form, the CDR3 reads TGTGCCAGCAGCGTCCAAGCGAACACTGAAGCTTTCTTT.

The chain joins TRBV5-6 to TRBJ1-2; the D is unclear. There are 17 residues in the CDR3. V lost 3 bases and J 1 base, leaving 19 bases between the germline ends. CDR1 SGHDT and CDR2 YYEEEE come from the germline V gene. The CDR3 reads CASSYRPPRGINYGYTF. The CDR3 DNA is TGTGCCAGCAGCTACCGACCCCCACGCGGAATTAACTATGGCTACACCTTC. The full variable domain, with the rest looked up from reference TRBV5-6 and TRBJ1-2, is DAGVTQSPTHLIKTRGQQVTLRCSPKSGHDTVSWYQQALGQGPQFIFQYYEEEERQRGNFPDRFSGHQFPNYSSELNVNALLLGDSALYLCASSYRPPRGINYGYTFGSGTRLTVV.

The chain joins TRBV7-9 to TRBJ2-5; unclear D gene. Trimming removed 3 bases from V and 7 bases from J, with 6 bases in between. Germline values: CDR1 SEHNR, CDR2 FQNEAQ (reference sequence). This CDR3 has 11 residues. The CDR3 DNA follows: TGTGCCAGCAGCTTTTCCGGGACCCAGTACTTC. It translates to CASSFSGTQYF.

The CDR3 nucleotides are TGTGCCAGCACCGGGTCGACAGGGGGCACCGGGGAGCTGTTTTTT. Residues: CASTGSTGGTGELFF. The gene calls are TRBV18 and TRBJ2-2; 9 bases line up with TRBD1. The CDR3 contains 15 residues. CDR1 and CDR2 (germline): KGHSH, LQKENI. The trim removed 8 bases at V and 4 bases at J, leaving 8 bases unmatched.

This clone was seen just once. The junction departs from the called germline gene at one end, perhaps through a read error. The chain employs TRBV2 and TRBJ2-5, with D tentatively TRBD2 (5 bases). The CDR3 is 11 residues long. Germline V gene data show CDR1 as SNHLY and CDR2 as FYNNEI. CDR3 sequence: CVLGIGETQYF. The CDR3 DNA reads TGCGTACTCGGGATAGGAGAGACCCAGTACTTC. The variable domain in full, with the rest retrieved from reference TRBV2 and TRBJ2-5, is EPEVTQTPSHQVTQMGQEVILRCVPISNHLYFYWYRQILGQKVEFLVSFYNNEISEKSEIFDDQFSVERPDGSNFTLKIRSTKLEDSAMYFCVLGIGETQYFGPGTRLLVL.

CDR3: CASSSDSNYGYTF. CDR3 in DNA: TGTGCCAGCAGCTCCGACAGTAACTATGGCTACACCTTC. The V call is TRBV7-8, the J call TRBJ1-2; weak D call: TRBD1 (5 bases). Trimming stripped 4 bases from V and 1 base from J, with 7 bases between. The CDR3 spans 13 residues. The germline V gene encodes CDR1 SGHVS and CDR2 FQNEAQ.

Notes on this clone: Other nucleotide sequences from this sample produce the same CDR3. This chain links TRBV5-1 with TRBJ1-1; D gene unclear. The CDR3 loop spans 11 amino acids. Per germline, CDR1 SGHRS and CDR2 YFSETQ. Trimming cost V 3 bases and J 3 bases, with 3 bases left between them. The CDR3 region has the DNA TGCGCCAGCAGCTCAGACACTGAAGCTTTCTTT. This sequence encodes CASSSDTEAFF.